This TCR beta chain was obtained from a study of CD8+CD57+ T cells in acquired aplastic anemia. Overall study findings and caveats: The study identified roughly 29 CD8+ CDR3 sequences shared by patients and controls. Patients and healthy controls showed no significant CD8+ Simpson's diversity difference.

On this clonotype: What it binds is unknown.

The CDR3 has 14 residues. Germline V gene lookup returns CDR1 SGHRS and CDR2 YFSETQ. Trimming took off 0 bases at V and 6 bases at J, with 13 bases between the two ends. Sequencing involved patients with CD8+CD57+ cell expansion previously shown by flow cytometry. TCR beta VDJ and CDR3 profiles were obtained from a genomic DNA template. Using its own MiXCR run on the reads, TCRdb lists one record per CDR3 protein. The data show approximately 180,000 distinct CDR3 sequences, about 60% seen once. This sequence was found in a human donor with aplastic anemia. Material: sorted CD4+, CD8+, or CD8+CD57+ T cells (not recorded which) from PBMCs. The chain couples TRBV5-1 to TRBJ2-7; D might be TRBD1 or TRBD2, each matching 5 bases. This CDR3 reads CASSLGSGSLEQYF. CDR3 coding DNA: TGCGCCAGCAGCTTGGGTTCAGGGAGTCTCGAGCAGTACTTC.